This T cell receptor beta chain was found in a study of cytomegalovirus exposure and HLA in healthy donors. Across the whole study: A prior analysis found fewer than 120 million unique TCR beta sequences from approximately 200 million T cells. Study-wide results and caveats: Cytomegalovirus association was listed for about 180 TCR beta chains. In an earlier analysis, in some 600 donors, most V segments appeared productive either ~90% or ~30% of the time. There was a cluster of highly shared sequence variants that was likely a sequencing artifact.

About this clone: The antigen remains undetermined.

PCR used 60 Vbeta primers and 13 Jbeta primers. Clones were sequenced by immunoSEQ multiplex PCR, and TCRdb holds only the in-frame ones, with some missing. The repertoire holds nearly 110,000 clones, with around three quarters as singletons. Trimming took 0 bases from V and 11 from J, leaving 17 bases between them. Germline V gives CDR1 SGHAT, CDR2 FQNNGV. CDR3 length: 15 amino acids. Input material: PBMCs. The chain joins TRBV11-2 to TRBJ1-5; D is uncertain. The sequence derives from a woman aged 50 to 60 in good health and CMV-seropositive. The CDR3 reads CASSLDPVGFGAQHF. CDR3 DNA sequence: TGTGCCAGCAGCTTAGATCCAGTAGGGTTCGGGGCCCAGCATTTT.